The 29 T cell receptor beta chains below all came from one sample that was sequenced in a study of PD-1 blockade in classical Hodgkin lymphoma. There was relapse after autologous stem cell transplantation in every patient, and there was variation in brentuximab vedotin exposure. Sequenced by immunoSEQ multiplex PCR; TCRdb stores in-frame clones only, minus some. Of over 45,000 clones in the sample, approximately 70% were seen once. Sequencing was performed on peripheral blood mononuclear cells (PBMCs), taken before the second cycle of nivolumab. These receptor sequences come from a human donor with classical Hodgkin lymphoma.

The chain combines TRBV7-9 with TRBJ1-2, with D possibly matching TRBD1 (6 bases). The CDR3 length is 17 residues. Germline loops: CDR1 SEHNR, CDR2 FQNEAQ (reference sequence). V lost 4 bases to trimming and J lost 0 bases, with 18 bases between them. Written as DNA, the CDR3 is TGTGCCAGCAGCTCCCGCCCCCCGACAGGTACTAACTATGGCTACACCTTC. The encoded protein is CASSSRPPTGTNYGYTF. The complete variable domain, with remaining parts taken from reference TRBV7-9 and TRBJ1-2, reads DTGVSQNPRHKITKRGQNVTFRCDPISEHNRLYWYRQTLGQGPEFLTYFQNEAQLEKSRLLSDRFSAERPKGSFSTLEIQRTEQGDSAMYLCASSSRPPTGTNYGYTFGSGTRLTVV.

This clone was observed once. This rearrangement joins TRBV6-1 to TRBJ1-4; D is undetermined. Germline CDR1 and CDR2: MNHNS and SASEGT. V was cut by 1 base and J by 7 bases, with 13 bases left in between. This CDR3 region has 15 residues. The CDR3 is CASSEGARTGEKLFF. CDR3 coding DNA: TGTGCCAGCAGTGAAGGAGCCCGGACGGGTGAAAAACTGTTTTTT.

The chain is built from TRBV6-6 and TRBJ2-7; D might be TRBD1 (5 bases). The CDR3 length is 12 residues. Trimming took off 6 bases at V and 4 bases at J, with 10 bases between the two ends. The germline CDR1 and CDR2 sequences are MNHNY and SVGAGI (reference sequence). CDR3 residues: CASRQDGYEQYF. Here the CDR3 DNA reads TGTGCCAGCAGACAGGACGGTTACGAGCAGTACTTC.

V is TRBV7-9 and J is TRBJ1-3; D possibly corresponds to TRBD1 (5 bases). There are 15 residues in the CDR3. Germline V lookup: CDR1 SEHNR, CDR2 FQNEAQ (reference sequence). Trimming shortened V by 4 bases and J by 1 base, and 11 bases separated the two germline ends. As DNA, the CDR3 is TGTGCCAGCAGCTCCCCAGGGACTTCTGGAAACACCATATATTTT. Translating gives CASSSPGTSGNTIYF.

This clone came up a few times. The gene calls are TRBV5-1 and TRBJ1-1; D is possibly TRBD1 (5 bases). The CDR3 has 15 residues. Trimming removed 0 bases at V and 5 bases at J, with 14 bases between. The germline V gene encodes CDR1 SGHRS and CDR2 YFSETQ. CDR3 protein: CASSLDSGISTEAFF. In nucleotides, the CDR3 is TGCGCCAGCAGCTTGGATTCAGGGATCTCAACTGAAGCTTTCTTT. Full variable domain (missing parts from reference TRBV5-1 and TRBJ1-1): KAGVTQTPRYLIKTRGQQVTLSCSPISGHRSVSWYQQTPGQGLQFLFEYFSETQRNKGNFPGRFSGRQFSNSRSEMNVSTLELGDSALYLCASSLDSGISTEAFFGQGTRLTVV.

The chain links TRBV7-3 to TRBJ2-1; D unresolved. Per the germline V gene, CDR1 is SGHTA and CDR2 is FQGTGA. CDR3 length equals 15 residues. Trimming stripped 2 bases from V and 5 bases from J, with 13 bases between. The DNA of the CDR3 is TGTGCCAGCAGCTTACAGCCTCGGAACGACAATGAGCAGTTCTTC. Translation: CASSLQPRNDNEQFF.

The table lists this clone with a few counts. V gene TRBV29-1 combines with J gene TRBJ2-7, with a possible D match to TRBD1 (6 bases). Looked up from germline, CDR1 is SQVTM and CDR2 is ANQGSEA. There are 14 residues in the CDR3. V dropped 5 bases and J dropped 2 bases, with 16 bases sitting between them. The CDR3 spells CSVHLQGSAYEQYF. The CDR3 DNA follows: TGCAGCGTTCACTTACAGGGTTCCGCCTACGAGCAGTACTTC.

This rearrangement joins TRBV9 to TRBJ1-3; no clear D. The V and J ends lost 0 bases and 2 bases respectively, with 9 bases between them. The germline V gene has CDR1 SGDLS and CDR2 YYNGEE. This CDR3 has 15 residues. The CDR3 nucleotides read TGTGCCAGCAGCGTAGACAGCATAACTGGAAACACCATATATTTT. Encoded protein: CASSVDSITGNTIYF.

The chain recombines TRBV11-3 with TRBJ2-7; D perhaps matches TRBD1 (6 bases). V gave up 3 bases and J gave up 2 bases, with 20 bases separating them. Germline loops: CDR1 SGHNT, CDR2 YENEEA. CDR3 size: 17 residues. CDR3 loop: CASSLVFGTRSPYEQYF. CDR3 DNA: TGTGCCAGCAGCTTGGTTTTCGGGACACGGTCTCCCTACGAGCAGTACTTC.

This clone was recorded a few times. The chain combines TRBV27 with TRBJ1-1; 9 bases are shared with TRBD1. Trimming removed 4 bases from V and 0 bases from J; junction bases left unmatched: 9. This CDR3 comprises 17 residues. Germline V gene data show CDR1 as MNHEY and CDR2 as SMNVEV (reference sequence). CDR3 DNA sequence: TGTGCCAGCAGTTCGGGGACAGGGTTGAACATGAACACTGAAGCTTTCTTT. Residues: CASSSGTGLNMNTEAFF.

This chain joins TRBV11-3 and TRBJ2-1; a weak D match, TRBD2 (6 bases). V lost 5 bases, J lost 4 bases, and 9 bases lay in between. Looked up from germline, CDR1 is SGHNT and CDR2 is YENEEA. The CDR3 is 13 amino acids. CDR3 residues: CASSRRGYNEQFF. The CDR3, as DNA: TGTGCCAGCAGCCGGCGGGGTTACAATGAGCAGTTCTTC.

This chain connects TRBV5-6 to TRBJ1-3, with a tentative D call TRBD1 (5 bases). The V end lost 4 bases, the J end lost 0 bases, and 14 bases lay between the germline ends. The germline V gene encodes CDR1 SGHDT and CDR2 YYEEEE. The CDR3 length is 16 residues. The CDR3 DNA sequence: TGTGCCAGCAGCCTGGTAGGTGGGGCCTCTGGAAACACCATATATTTT. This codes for CASSLVGGASGNTIYF.

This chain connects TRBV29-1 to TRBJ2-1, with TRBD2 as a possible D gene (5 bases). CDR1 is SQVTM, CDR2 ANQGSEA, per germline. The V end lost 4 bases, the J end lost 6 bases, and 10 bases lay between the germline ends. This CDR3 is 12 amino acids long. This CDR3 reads CSVADAGNEQFF. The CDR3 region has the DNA TGCAGCGTTGCCGACGCGGGCAATGAGCAGTTCTTC.

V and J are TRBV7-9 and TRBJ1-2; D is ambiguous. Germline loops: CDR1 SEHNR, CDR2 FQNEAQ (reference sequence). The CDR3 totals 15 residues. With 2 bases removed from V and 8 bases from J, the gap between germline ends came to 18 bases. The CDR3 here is CASSLSSAVGSGYTF. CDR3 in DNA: TGTGCCAGCAGCTTAAGCTCGGCCGTGGGATCGGGCTACACCTTC.

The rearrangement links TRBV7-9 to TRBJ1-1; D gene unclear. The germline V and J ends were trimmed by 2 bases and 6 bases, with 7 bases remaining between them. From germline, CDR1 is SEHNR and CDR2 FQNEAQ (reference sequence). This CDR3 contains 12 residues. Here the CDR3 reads CASSLITAEAFF. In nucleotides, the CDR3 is TGTGCCAGCAGCTTAATTACAGCTGAAGCTTTCTTT.

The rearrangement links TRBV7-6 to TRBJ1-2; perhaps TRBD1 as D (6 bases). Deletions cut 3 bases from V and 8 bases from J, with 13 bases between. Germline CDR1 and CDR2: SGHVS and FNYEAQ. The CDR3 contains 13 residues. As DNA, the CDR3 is TGTGCCAGCAGCTTTCAGGGGTTGGGCGGCTACACCTTC. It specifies CASSFQGLGGYTF.

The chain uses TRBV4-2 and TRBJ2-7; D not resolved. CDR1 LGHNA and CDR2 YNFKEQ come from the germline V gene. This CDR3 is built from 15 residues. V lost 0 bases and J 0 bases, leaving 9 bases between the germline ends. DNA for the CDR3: TGTGCCAGCAGCCAAGATGCGGTCTCCTCCTACGAGCAGTACTTC. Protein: CASSQDAVSSYEQYF.

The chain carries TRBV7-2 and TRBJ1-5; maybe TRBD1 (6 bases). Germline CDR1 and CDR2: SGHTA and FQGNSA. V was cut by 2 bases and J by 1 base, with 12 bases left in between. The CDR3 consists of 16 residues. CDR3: CASSLLSGQSNQPQHF. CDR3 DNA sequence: TGTGCCAGCAGCTTACTGTCTGGACAGAGCAATCAGCCCCAGCATTTT.

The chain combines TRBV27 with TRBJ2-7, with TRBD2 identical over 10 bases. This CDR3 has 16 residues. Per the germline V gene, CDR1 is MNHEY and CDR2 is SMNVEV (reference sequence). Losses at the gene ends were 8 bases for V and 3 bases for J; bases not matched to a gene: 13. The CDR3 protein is CASHTGPGLAYYEQYF. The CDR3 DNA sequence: TGTGCCAGCCACACCGGGCCGGGACTAGCGTACTACGAGCAGTACTTC.

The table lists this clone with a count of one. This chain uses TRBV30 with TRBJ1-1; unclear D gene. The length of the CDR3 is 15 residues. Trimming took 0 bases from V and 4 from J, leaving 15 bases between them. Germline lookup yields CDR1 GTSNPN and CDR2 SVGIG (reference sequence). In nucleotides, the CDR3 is TGTGCCTGGAGTGTGGGCTTTCTGGGTGTCACTGAAGCTTTCTTT. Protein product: CAWSVGFLGVTEAFF.

CDR3 in DNA: TGTGCCAGTTACAACACTGAAGCTTTCTTT. Amino acid sequence: CASYNTEAFF. This chain uses TRBV28 with TRBJ1-1, with D uncertain. Germline V lookup: CDR1 MDHEN, CDR2 SYDVKM. The CDR3 runs to 10 residues. The ends were cut back, 9 bases at V and 2 bases at J, with 4 bases in the middle. The full variable domain, rest sourced from reference TRBV28 and TRBJ1-1, is DVKVTQSSRYLVKRTGEKVFLECVQDMDHENMFWYRQDPGLGLRLIYFSYDVKMKEKGDIPEGYSVSREKKERFSLILESASTNQTSMYLCASYNTEAFFGQGTRLTVV.

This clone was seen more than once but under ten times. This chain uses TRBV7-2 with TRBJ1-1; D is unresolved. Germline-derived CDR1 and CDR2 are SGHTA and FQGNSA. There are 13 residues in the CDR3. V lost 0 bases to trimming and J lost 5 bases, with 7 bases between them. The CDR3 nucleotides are TGTGCCAGCAGCTTAGCCCTTTTTACTGAAGCTTTCTTT. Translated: CASSLALFTEAFF.

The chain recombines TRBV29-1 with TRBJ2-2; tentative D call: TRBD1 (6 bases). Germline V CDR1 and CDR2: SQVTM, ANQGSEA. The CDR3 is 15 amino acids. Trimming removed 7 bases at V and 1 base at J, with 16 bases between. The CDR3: CSGGEQGMNTGELFF. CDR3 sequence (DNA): TGCAGCGGAGGGGAACAGGGAATGAACACCGGGGAGCTGTTTTTT.

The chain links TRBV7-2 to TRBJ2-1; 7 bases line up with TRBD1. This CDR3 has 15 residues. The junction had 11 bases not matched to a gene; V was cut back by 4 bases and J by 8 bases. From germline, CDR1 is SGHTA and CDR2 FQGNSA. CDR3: CASSSRQGLFDEQFF. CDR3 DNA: TGTGCCAGCAGCTCCAGACAGGGATTGTTCGATGAGCAGTTCTTC.

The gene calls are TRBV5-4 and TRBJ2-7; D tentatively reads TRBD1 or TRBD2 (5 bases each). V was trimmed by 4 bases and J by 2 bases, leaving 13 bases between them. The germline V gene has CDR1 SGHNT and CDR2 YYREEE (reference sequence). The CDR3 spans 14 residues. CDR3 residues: CASSARDPPYEQYF. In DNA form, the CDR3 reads TGTGCCAGCAGCGCACGGGACCCTCCCTACGAGCAGTACTTC.

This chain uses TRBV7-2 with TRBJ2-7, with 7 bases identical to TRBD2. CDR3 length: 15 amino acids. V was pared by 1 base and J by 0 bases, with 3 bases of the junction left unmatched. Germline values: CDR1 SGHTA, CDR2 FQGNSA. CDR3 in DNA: TGTGCCAGCAGCTTAGAAGCTAGCGGCTCCTACGAGCAGTACTTC. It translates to CASSLEASGSYEQYF.

The DNA for the CDR3 is TGTGCCAGTAGTAGCACATCTGATTATGGCTACACCTTC. Translation: CASSSTSDYGYTF. The chain recombines TRBV19 with TRBJ1-2; D ambiguous. The CDR3 is 13 amino acids. V was shortened by 4 bases and J by 5 bases, with 11 bases between the two germline ends. Germline V gene lookup returns CDR1 LNHDA and CDR2 SQIVND (reference sequence).

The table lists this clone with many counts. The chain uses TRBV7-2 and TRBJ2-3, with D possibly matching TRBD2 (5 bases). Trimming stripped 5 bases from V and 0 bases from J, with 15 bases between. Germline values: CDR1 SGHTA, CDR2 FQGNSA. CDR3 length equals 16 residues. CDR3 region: CASSLRGLPSTDTQYF. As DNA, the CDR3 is TGTGCCAGCAGCCTCCGAGGGTTGCCTAGCACAGATACGCAGTATTTT.

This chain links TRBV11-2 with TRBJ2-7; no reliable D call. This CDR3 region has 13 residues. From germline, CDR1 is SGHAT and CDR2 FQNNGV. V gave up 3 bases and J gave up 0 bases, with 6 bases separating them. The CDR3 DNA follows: TGTGCCAGCAGCTTGACCCCCTCCTACGAGCAGTACTTC. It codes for CASSLTPSYEQYF.